This T cell receptor beta chain was documented in a study of low-dose radiotherapy and immunotherapy resistance in tumors. Study details: With 1 Gy per fraction every two weeks, Cohort 2 accumulated 13 Gy across 26 weeks. The treatment that patients received was intravenous nivolumab 240 mg every two weeks plus ipilimumab 1 mg/kg every six weeks.

This clonotype has ten or more counts. Time point of the sample: before trial treatment. cDNA synthesis used a TRAV/TRBV-specific primer set for both chains. The TCRs were subjected to amplification over approximately 19 PCR cycles employing a constant-region primer in conjunction with a V-primer adapter. TCRdb reprocessed the reads via MiXCR and lists one record per CDR3 protein. The top ten hold 4.5% to 7.5% of the sample, which has 65,000 to 95,000 distinct CDR3 sequences, 18% seen once. The CDR3 has 15 residues. Trimming at V came to 1 base and at J to 5 bases, leaving 2 bases not matched to a gene. CDR1 is SGHVS, CDR2 FQNEAQ, per germline.

This receptor was identified in a male donor with prostate cancer. The material sequenced was PBMCs, taken before treatment. V gene TRBV7-8 combines with J gene TRBJ2-5, with 12 nucleotides matching TRBD1. The CDR3 spells CASSLVGTGGETQYF. DNA for the CDR3: TGTGCCAGCAGCTTAGTTGGGACAGGGGGCGAGACCCAGTACTTC.